This is a list of T cell receptor beta chains from one sample in a study of PD-1 blockade in classical Hodgkin lymphoma. Here immunoSEQ multiplex PCR was the method, and the copy in TCRdb shows in-frame clones only, minus some. The data show some 96,000 clones, roughly 92% seen once. Specimen: peripheral blood mononuclear cells (PBMCs), collected at baseline. Source of these receptors: a human donor with classical Hodgkin lymphoma. CDR3s include the opening cysteine and the closing phenylalanine or tryptophan. D genes are given only for firm matches. Clone sizes are given selectively: once, few, many, or a class where the clone is expanded.

J | size | D | V | CDR3 | DNA
TRBJ2-1 | . | TRBD1 | TRBV27 | CASSRTGFYEQFF | TGTGCCAGCAGCCGGACAGGTTTTTATGAGCAGTTCTTC
TRBJ1-2 | . | . | TRBV7-2 | CASSFLGRDGYTF | TGTGCCAGCAGCTTTTTAGGTCGAGATGGCTACACCTTC
TRBJ2-7 | . | . | TRBV12-2 | CASRLKGLAGDYEQYF | TGTGCAAGTCGCTTAAAAGGACTAGCGGGAGATTATGAGCAGTACTTC
TRBJ1-1 | few | TRBD1 | TRBV28 | CASSRGTGVNTEAFF | TGTGCCAGCAGTCGAGGGACAGGGGTGAACACTGAAGCTTTCTTT
TRBJ2-7 | . | . | TRBV14 | CASSPLEGRYEQYF | TGTGCCAGCAGCCCTCTAGAAGGTCGCTACGAGCAGTACTTC
TRBJ1-2 | . | . | TRBV27 | CASSSGADGYTF | TGTGCCAGCAGTTCAGGGGCTGATGGCTACACCTTC
TRBJ2-2 | few | TRBD1 | TRBV2 | CASSPGTGIRELFF | TGTGCCAGCAGTCCCGGGACAGGGATTAGGGAGCTGTTTTTT
TRBJ1-3 | once | . | TRBV6-5 | CASSYSFQGSGNTIYF | TGTGCCAGCAGTTACTCGTTCCAGGGCTCTGGAAACACCATATATTTT
TRBJ1-1 | . | . | TRBV28 | CASSYADEDTEAFF | TGTGCCAGCAGTTACGCCGACGAGGACACTGAAGCTTTCTTT
TRBJ2-7 | . | TRBD2 | TRBV29-1 | CSVGGGRSSYEQYF | TGCAGCGTTGGGGGCGGGAGGTCCTCCTACGAGCAGTACTTC
TRBJ1-2 | . | . | TRBV27 | CASKGYNYGYTF | TGTGCCAGCAAGGGATATAACTATGGCTACACCTTC
TRBJ2-1 | once | TRBD2 | TRBV15 | CATSSALTSGDNEQFF | TGTGCCACCAGCAGCGCCCTCACTAGCGGGGACAATGAGCAGTTCTTC
TRBJ2-7 | . | . | TRBV28 | CASSLFFRRNEQYF | TGTGCCAGCAGTTTATTCTTCCGTAGGAACGAGCAGTACTTC
TRBJ2-7 | . | . | TRBV30 | CAWSVFRYEQYF | TGTGCCTGGAGTGTATTCCGTTACGAGCAGTACTTC
TRBJ2-1 | . | TRBD2 | TRBV27 | CASSLSQREVYYNEQFF | TGTGCCAGCAGTTTGTCCCAGCGGGAGGTCTACTACAATGAGCAGTTCTTC
TRBJ2-3 | . | . | TRBV30 | CAWSVQGLDTQYF | TGTGCCTGGAGTGTACAGGGTCTTGATACGCAGTATTTT
TRBJ2-5 | . | . | TRBV20-1 | CSASKETQYF | TGCAGTGCTAGTAAAGAGACCCAGTACTTC
TRBJ2-6 | . | . | TRBV6-1 | CASSELKPGASFSGANVLTF | TGTGCCAGCAGTGAACTTAAACCGGGGGCATCGTTCTCTGGGGCCAACGTCCTGACTTTC
TRBJ2-3 | . | TRBD2 | TRBV11-2 | CASSLTLTSGRTTDTQYF | TGTGCCAGCAGCTTAACCTTAACTAGCGGGAGGACCACAGATACGCAGTATTTT
TRBJ2-1 | . | TRBD2 | TRBV27 | CASSYGGSSYNEQFF | TGTGCCAGCAGTTACGGCGGGAGTTCCTACAATGAGCAGTTCTTC
TRBJ1-1 | few | TRBD1 | TRBV29-1 | CSFATGMNTEAFF | TGCAGCTTCGCGACAGGGATGAACACTGAAGCTTTCTTT
TRBJ2-5 | . | TRBD1 | TRBV11-3 | CASSLGGQGETQYF | TGTGCCAGCAGCTTAGGGGGACAGGGAGAGACCCAGTACTTC
TRBJ2-7 | . | . | TRBV19 | CASSMQGGRLYEQYF | TGTGCCAGTAGTATGCAGGGCGGAAGGCTCTACGAGCAGTACTTC
TRBJ2-1 | . | TRBD2 | TRBV6-1 | CASSALGRDSGFSYNEQFF | TGTGCCAGCAGTGCCTTGGGGAGGGATAGCGGATTCTCCTACAATGAGCAGTTCTTC
TRBJ2-1 | . | . | TRBV28 | CASSSPQTGNNEQFF | TGTGCCAGCAGTTCGCCCCAGACAGGAAACAATGAGCAGTTCTTC
TRBJ2-7 | once | TRBD2 | TRBV5-6 | CASSSGTNYEQYF | TGTGCCAGCAGCTCCGGGACTAACTACGAGCAGTACTTC
TRBJ1-1 | . | . | TRBV27 | CASSSPSGTEAFF | TGTGCCAGCAGTTCCCCGTCGGGCACTGAAGCTTTCTTT
TRBJ2-3 | . | TRBD1 | TRBV14 | CASSLTGGAGDTQYF | TGTGCCAGCAGCCTGACAGGGGGCGCAGGAGATACGCAGTATTTT
TRBJ1-2 | . | TRBD1 | TRBV11-2 | CASSLEADRANNYGYTF | TGTGCCAGCAGCTTAGAGGCGGACAGGGCGAACAACTATGGCTACACCTTC
TRBJ1-4 | . | . | TRBV6-1 | CASSARDTRKNEKLFF | TGTGCCAGCAGTGCCCGGGACACCCGGAAGAATGAAAAACTGTTTTTT
TRBJ2-3 | . | TRBD1 | TRBV19 | CASSSDRAGRDTQYF | TGTGCCAGTAGCTCGGACAGGGCAGGGAGAGATACGCAGTATTTT
TRBJ2-2 | . | TRBD1 | TRBV5-1 | CASSLIQGAGGELFF | TGCGCCAGCAGCTTGATTCAGGGGGCCGGCGGGGAGCTGTTTTTT
TRBJ2-4 | . | TRBD2 | TRBV28 | CASSSGTRRAKNIQYF | TGTGCCAGCTCTAGCGGGACCAGGCGGGCCAAAAACATTCAGTACTTC
TRBJ2-3 | . | . | TRBV7-9 | CASSQQKDTQYF | TGTGCCAGCAGCCAACAAAAGGATACGCAGTATTTT
TRBJ1-2 | . | . | TRBV27 | CASSLKGGYGYTF | TGTGCCAGCAGTTTGAAAGGGGGCTATGGCTACACCTTC
TRBJ2-7 | . | TRBD1 | TRBV5-1 | CASSVGTGARIVSYEQYF | TGCGCCAGCAGCGTGGGGACAGGAGCCCGAATCGTCTCCTACGAGCAGTACTTC
TRBJ1-1 | . | . | TRBV6-1 | CASSEGWGVNTEAFF | TGTGCCAGCAGTGAAGGTTGGGGGGTGAACACTGAAGCTTTCTTT
TRBJ1-2 | . | . | TRBV6-6 | CASSSRQANYGYTF | TGTGCCAGCAGCTCCAGACAGGCCAACTATGGCTACACCTTC
TRBJ1-2 | . | . | TRBV30 | CAWSLWTANYGYTF | TGTGCCTGGAGTTTGTGGACAGCTAACTATGGCTACACCTTC
TRBJ2-7 | . | TRBD1 | TRBV27 | CASSLHPDRELPYF | TGTGCCAGCAGTTTACACCCCGACAGGGAGTTGCCGTACTTC
TRBJ2-1 | . | TRBD1 | TRBV18 | CASSLTGGNEQFF | TGTGCCAGCTCGCTGACAGGGGGTAATGAGCAGTTCTTC
TRBJ2-3 | . | TRBD2 | TRBV2 | CASSESLGLGGSTDTQYF | TGTGCCAGCAGTGAATCGTTGGGACTAGGTGGAAGCACAGATACGCAGTATTTT
TRBJ1-3 | . | TRBD1 | TRBV29-1 | CSVRQGYSGNTIYF | TGCAGCGTCCGACAGGGATACTCTGGAAACACCATATATTTT
TRBJ1-2 | . | . | TRBV5-1 | CASSWGGKESGYTF | TGCGCCAGCAGCTGGGGGGGCAAGGAGTCTGGCTACACCTTC
TRBJ1-2 | . | . | TRBV23-1 | CASSHPDSPSKGYGYTF | TGCGCCAGCAGTCACCCGGACAGCCCCTCTAAAGGTTATGGCTACACCTTC
TRBJ2-3 | . | . | TRBV7-9 | CASRAPVSPDTQYF | TGTGCCAGCCGAGCCCCTGTGTCACCAGATACGCAGTATTTT
TRBJ1-1 | . | . | TRBV6-5 | CASSYSDSSNTEAFF | TGTGCCAGCAGTTACTCGGACAGCTCGAACACTGAAGCTTTCTTT
TRBJ2-3 | . | . | TRBV14 | CASSQDFKGRQYF | TGTGCCAGCAGCCAAGATTTCAAGGGACGTCAGTATTTT
TRBJ2-3 | . | TRBD2 | TRBV29-1 | CSVGLAAGDTQYF | TGCAGCGTTGGACTAGCGGCTGGAGATACGCAGTATTTT
TRBJ1-1 | . | . | TRBV6-5 | CASSLARQLPEAFF | TGTGCCAGCAGCCTCGCGCGGCAGCTCCCCGAAGCTTTCTTT
TRBJ2-7 | . | . | TRBV9 | CASSVRARDTGEQYF | TGTGCCAGCAGCGTTAGAGCAAGGGACACGGGCGAGCAGTACTTC